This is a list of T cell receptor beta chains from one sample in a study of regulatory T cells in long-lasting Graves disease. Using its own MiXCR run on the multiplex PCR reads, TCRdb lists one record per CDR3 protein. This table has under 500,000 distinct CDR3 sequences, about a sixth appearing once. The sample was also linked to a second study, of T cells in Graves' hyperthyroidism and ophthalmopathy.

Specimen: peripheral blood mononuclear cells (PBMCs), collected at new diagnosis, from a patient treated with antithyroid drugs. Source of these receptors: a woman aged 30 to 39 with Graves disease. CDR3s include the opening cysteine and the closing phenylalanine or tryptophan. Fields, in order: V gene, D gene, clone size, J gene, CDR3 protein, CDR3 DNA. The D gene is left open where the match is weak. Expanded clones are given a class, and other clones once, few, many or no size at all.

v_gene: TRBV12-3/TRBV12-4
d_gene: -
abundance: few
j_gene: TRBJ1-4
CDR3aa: CASSYRARGEKLFF
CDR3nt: TGTGCCAGCAGTTACAGGGCCCGGGGTGAAAAACTGTTTTTT

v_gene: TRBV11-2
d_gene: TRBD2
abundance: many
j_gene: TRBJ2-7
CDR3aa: CASSEPGLSGREQYF
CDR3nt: TGTGCCAGCAGCGAACCGGGACTAAGCGGGCGGGAGCAGTACTTC

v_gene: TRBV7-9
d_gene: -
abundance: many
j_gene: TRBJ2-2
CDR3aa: CASRQWNTGELFF
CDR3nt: TGTGCCAGTAGACAGTGGAACACCGGGGAGCTGTTTTTT

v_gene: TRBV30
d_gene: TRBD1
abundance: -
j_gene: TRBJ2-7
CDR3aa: CAWSAGTGVYEQYF
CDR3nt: TGTGCCTGGAGTGCGGGGACAGGGGTCTACGAGCAGTACTTC

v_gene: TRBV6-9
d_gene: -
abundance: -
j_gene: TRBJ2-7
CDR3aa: CASSLIDRDCYEQYF
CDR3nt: TGTGCCAGCAGTTTGATCGACAGGGACTGCTACGAGCAGTACTTC

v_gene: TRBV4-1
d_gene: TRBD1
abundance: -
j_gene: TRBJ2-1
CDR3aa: CASSQDPETGNTNNEQFF
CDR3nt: TGCGCCAGCAGCCAAGATCCCGAGACAGGGAATACCAACAATGAGCAGTTCTTC

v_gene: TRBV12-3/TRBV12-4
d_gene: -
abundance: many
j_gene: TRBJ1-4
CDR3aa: CASSFTGQKNEKLFF
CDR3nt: TGTGCCAGCAGTTTTACGGGGCAGAAAAATGAAAAACTGTTTTTT

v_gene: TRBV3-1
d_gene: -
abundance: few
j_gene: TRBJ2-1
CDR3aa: CASSLKARDFGDEQFF
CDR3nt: TGTGCCAGCAGCCTCAAGGCTCGGGACTTCGGAGATGAGCAGTTCTTC

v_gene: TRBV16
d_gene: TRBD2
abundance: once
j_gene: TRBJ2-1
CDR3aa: CASTRSGRAASNEQFF
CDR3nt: TGTGCCAGCACACGGAGCGGGAGGGCCGCCTCCAATGAGCAGTTCTTC

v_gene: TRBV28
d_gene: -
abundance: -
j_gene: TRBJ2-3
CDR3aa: CASGSGPYFWYF
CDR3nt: TGTGCCAGCGGGTCGGGGCCTTACTTCTGGTATTTT

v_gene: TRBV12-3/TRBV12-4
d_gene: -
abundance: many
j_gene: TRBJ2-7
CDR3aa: CASSTLDVRRSYEQYF
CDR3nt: TGTGCCAGCAGTACCTTGGACGTCCGTCGCTCCTACGAGCAGTACTTC

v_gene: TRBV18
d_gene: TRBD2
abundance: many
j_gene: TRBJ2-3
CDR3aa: CASSPRRIAGGSTDTQYF
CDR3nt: TGTGCCAGCTCACCCCGGAGGATAGCGGGTGGTAGCACAGATACGCAGTATTTT

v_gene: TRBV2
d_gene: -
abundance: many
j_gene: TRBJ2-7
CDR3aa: CASNDISASYEQYF
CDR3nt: TGTGCCAGCAACGACATTTCCGCTTCCTACGAGCAGTACTTC

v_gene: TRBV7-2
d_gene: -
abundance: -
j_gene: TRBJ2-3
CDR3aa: CASSFTRDPGGGDTQYF
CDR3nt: TGTGCCAGCAGCTTTACCCGGGACCCCGGCGGCGGAGATACGCAGTATTTT

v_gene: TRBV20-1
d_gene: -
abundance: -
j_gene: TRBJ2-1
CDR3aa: CSASGAVGNEQFF
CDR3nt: TGCAGTGCTAGCGGGGCAGTGGGCAATGAGCAGTTCTTC

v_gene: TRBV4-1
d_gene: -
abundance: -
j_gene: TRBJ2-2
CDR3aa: CASYRVKSANTGELFF
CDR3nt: TGCGCCAGCTATCGGGTAAAATCCGCGAACACCGGGGAGCTGTTTTTT

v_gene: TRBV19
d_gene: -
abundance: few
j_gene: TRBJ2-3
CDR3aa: CASSISRRPSTDTQYF
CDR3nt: TGTGCCAGTAGTATATCCAGGAGACCTAGCACAGATACGCAGTATTTT

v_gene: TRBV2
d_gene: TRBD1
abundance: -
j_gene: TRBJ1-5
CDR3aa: CASNRDRGGQPQHF
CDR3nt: TGTGCCAGCAACCGGGACAGGGGCGGTCAGCCCCAGCATTTT

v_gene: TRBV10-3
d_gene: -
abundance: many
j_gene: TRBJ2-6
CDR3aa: CAIRVSRDGANVLTF
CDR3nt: TGTGCCATCAGAGTCAGCAGGGACGGGGCCAACGTCCTGACTTTC

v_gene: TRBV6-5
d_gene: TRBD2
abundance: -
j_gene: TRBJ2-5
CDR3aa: CASSYLAGGPGTQYF
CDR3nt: TGTGCCAGCAGTTACCTAGCGGGAGGGCCGGGGACCCAGTACTTC

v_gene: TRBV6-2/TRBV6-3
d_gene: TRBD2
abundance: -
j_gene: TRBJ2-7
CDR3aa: CASGRGLDFSEQYF
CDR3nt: TGTGCCAGCGGTCGAGGACTAGATTTCTCCGAGCAGTACTTC

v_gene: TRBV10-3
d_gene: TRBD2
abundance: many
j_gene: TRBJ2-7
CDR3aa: CAISEVGGEGEQYF
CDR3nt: TGTGCCATCAGTGAGGTGGGGGGGGAGGGCGAGCAGTACTTC

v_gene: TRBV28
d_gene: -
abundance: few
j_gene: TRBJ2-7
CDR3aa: CASSTRWGSSYEQYF
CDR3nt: TGTGCCAGCAGCACCCGGTGGGGCAGTTCCTACGAGCAGTACTTC

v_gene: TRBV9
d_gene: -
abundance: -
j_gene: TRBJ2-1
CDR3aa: CASSPLGGRNEQFF
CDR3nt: TGTGCCAGCAGCCCCCTCGGAGGCCGCAATGAGCAGTTCTTC

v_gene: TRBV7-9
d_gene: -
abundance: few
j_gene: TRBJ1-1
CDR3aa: CASSPDYMNTEAFF
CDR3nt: TGTGCCAGCAGCCCTGATTACATGAACACTGAAGCTTTCTTT

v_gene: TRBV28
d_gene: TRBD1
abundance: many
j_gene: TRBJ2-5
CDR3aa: CASRDRGETQYF
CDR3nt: TGTGCCAGCCGGGACAGGGGAGAGACCCAGTACTTC

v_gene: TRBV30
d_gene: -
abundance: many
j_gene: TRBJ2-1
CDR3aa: CAWSVRVGFNEQFF
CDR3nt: TGTGCCTGGAGTGTGCGAGTCGGGTTCAATGAGCAGTTCTTC

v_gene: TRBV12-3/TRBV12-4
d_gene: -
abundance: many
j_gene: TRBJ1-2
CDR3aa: CASSFKGSSNYGYTF
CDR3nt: TGTGCCAGCAGTTTTAAGGGATCTTCTAACTATGGCTACACCTTC

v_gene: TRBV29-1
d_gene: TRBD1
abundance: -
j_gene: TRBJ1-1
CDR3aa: CSVRNRGQAFF
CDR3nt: TGCAGCGTTAGGAACAGGGGGCAGGCTTTCTTT

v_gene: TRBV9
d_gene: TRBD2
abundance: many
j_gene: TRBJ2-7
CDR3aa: CASSVEGLAGPSYEQYF
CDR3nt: TGTGCCAGCAGCGTAGAGGGACTAGCGGGCCCTTCCTACGAGCAGTACTTC

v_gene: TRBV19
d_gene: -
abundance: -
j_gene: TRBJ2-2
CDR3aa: CASSIGDRRGANTGELFF
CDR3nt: TGTGCCAGTAGTATTGGGGATCGGCGCGGTGCGAACACCGGGGAGCTGTTTTTT

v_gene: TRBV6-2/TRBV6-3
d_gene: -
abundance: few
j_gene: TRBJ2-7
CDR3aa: CASRGPLSEQYF
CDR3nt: TGTGCCAGCCGGGGACCCCTGAGCGAGCAGTACTTC

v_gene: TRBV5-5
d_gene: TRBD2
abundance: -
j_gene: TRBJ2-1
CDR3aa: CASSRTSGPYNEQFF
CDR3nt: TGTGCCAGCAGCCGGACTAGCGGCCCTTACAATGAGCAGTTCTTC

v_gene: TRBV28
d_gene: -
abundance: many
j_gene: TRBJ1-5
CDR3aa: CASSLTGSAQPQHF
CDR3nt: TGTGCCAGCAGTTTAACAGGGTCGGCTCAGCCCCAGCATTTT

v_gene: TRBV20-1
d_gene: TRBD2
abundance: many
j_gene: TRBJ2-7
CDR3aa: CSAREPAGPPYEQYF
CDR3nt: TGCAGTGCTAGAGAGCCAGCGGGACCCCCGTACGAGCAGTACTTC

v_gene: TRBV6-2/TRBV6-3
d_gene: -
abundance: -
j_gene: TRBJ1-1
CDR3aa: CASRNRANTEAFF
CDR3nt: TGTGCCAGCAGAAACAGGGCGAACACTGAAGCTTTCTTT

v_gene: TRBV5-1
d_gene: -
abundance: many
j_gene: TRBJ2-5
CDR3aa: CASSAGGFGTEETQYF
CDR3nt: TGCGCCAGCAGCGCAGGGGGGTTCGGGACAGAAGAGACCCAGTACTTC

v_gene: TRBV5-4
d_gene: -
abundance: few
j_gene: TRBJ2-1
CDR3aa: CASRYGHSQFF
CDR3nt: TGTGCCAGCAGATACGGACATTCGCAGTTCTTC

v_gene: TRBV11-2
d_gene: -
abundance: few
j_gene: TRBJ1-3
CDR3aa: CASSFAGTGNTIYF
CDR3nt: TGTGCCAGCAGCTTCGCAGGGACTGGAAACACCATATATTTT

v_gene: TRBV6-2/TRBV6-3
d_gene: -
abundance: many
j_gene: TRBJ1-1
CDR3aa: CASRRTGTGGDTEAFF
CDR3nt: TGTGCCAGCAGAAGAACCGGGACCGGGGGAGACACTGAAGCTTTCTTT

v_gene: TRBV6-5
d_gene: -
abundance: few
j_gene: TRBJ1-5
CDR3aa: CASSYGVNQPQHF
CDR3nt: TGTGCCAGCAGTTACGGGGTTAATCAGCCCCAGCATTTT

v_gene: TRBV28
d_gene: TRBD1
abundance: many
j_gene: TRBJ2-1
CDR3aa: CASSRGQVKYNEQFF
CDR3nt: TGTGCCAGCAGTCGGGGACAGGTCAAATACAATGAGCAGTTCTTC